These 29 T cell receptor beta chains came from one sample sequenced in a study of sequential checkpoint blockade in melanoma. Produced via immunoSEQ multiplex PCR; TCRdb's table is partial and in-frame only. The table includes about 37,000 clones, over 30% detected once. Noted treatment: randomized to nivolumab then ipilimumab (arm A) or the reverse (arm B). The sequenced sample was tumor tissue (inferred from file names), obtained from a patient given nivolumab and ipilimumab in sequence. The receptors originated from a human donor with melanoma.

For this clone: The junction departs from germline at one end; a sequencing error may be responsible. The chain links TRBV6-8 to TRBJ1-6; 10 bases fit TRBD1. Germline V gene sequence: CDR1 MNHGY, CDR2 SAAAGT. CDR3 size: 14 residues. DNA of the CDR3: TGTGCCATCAGTCCGACAGGGGGCGAATCACCCCTCCACTTT. It translates to CAISPTGGESPLHF.

V is TRBV11-3 and J is TRBJ2-5; tentative D call: TRBD1 (6 bases). CDR1 is SGHNT and CDR2 is YENEEA in the germline V gene. The V gene lost 3 bases and the J gene lost 1 base, with 9 bases spanning the gap. CDR3 length: 14 residues. The CDR3 DNA follows: TGTGCCAGCAGCTTGGGGGCGGGCCAAGAGACCCAGTACTTC. It translates to CASSLGAGQETQYF. Combining the CDR3 with reference TRBV11-3 and TRBJ2-5 gives the whole variable domain EAGVVQSPRYKIIEKKQPVAFWCNPISGHNTLYWYLQNLGQGPELLIRYENEEAVDDSQLPKDRFSAERLKGVDSTLKIQPAELGDSAVYLCASSLGAGQETQYFGPGTRLLVL.

The chain uses TRBV28 and TRBJ1-5; no clear D gene. The CDR3 length is 14 residues. In germline, CDR1 is MDHEN, CDR2 SYDVKM. V shed 3 bases and J shed 4 bases, with 10 bases lying between them. The CDR3 sequence: CASSLVQSNQPQHF. Written as DNA, the CDR3 is TGTGCCAGCAGTTTGGTTCAGAGTAATCAGCCCCAGCATTTT.

For the CDR3, the DNA is TGTGCCAGCAGTTTCCGGGACAGGGGGGGTTACGAGCAGTACTTC. It yields the protein CASSFRDRGGYEQYF. V usage is TRBV6-8 and J usage is TRBJ2-7; TRBD1 agrees at 11 bases. Trimming cost V 4 bases and J 4 bases; bases outside gene matches: 6. The CDR3 runs 15 residues. Germline lookup yields CDR1 MNHGY and CDR2 SAAAGT.

This clone was seen only a few times. CDR3 coding DNA: TGTGCCAGCAGCGCACCGGGACAGACCTACACTGAAGCTTTCTTT. It encodes CASSAPGQTYTEAFF. The rearrangement joins TRBV11-3 to TRBJ1-1, with 7 bases aligning to TRBD1. CDR3 size: 15 residues. Losses at the gene ends were 5 bases for V and 3 bases for J; bases not matched to a gene: 9. Looked up from germline, CDR1 is SGHNT and CDR2 is YENEEA.

This clone was observed a single time. V is TRBV30 and J is TRBJ1-5; TRBD1 matches 8 bases. The CDR3 is 13 amino acids. V was clipped by 1 base and J by 11 bases; unmatched bases: 7. Germline CDR1 reads GTSNPN; CDR2 reads SVGIG (reference sequence). The CDR3 region is CAWSGTDRAAQHF. CDR3 nucleotides: TGTGCCTGGAGTGGGACGGACAGGGCGGCCCAGCATTTT.

V usage is TRBV10-2 and J usage is TRBJ1-1; a possible D gene is TRBD1 (5 bases). The germline V gene has CDR1 WSHSY and CDR2 SAAADI. V lost 0 bases and J 1 base, leaving 12 bases between the germline ends. The CDR3 runs 16 residues. CDR3 nucleotides: TGCGCCAGCAGTGAGTCAGGGGTAAGCGGGAACACTGAAGCTTTCTTT. This encodes CASSESGVSGNTEAFF.

A few counts support this clone. This chain joins TRBV6-8 and TRBJ2-1; D may be TRBD1 or TRBD2 (5 bases each). CDR1 and CDR2 from the germline V gene are MNHGY and SAAAGT. Deletions cut 2 bases from V and 0 bases from J, with 20 bases between. This CDR3 has 19 residues. The CDR3 is CASSYSGDGDIISYNEQFF. The DNA for the CDR3 is TGTGCCAGCAGTTACAGTGGGGACGGTGACATTATCTCCTACAATGAGCAGTTCTTC.

In its sample, this clone was seen a few times. The chain couples TRBV28 to TRBJ1-1; D gene uncertain. Germline lookup yields CDR1 MDHEN and CDR2 SYDVKM. Trimming shortened V by 4 bases and J by 1 base, and 10 bases separated the two germline ends. The CDR3 consists of 14 residues. CDR3 amino acids: CASSYSGSNTEAFF. The CDR3 region has the DNA TGTGCCAGCAGTTATTCAGGCTCGAACACTGAAGCTTTCTTT. The variable domain in full, completed from reference TRBV28 and TRBJ1-1, reads DVKVTQSSRYLVKRTGEKVFLECVQDMDHENMFWYRQDPGLGLRLIYFSYDVKMKEKGDIPEGYSVSREKKERFSLILESASTNQTSMYLCASSYSGSNTEAFFGQGTRLTVV.

The chain carries TRBV2 and TRBJ2-2, with 11 positions matching TRBD1. CDR1 and CDR2 from the germline V gene are SNHLY and FYNNEI. The CDR3 covers 13 residues. The V and J ends lost 11 bases and 6 bases, in that order; junction bases with no gene match: 5. The CDR3 reads CAGDRGVPGELFF. The CDR3 DNA is TGTGCCGGGGACAGGGGGGTCCCCGGGGAGCTGTTTTTT.

The chain employs TRBV29-1 and TRBJ1-1; D call uncertain. CDR3 size: 13 residues. Between the trimmed V and J ends, which lost 0 bases and 3 bases, there was a span of 8 bases. Germline assignment: CDR1 SQVTM and CDR2 ANQGSEA. The CDR3 loop is CSVEEVLYTEAFF. DNA of the CDR3: TGCAGCGTTGAAGAGGTCCTGTACACTGAAGCTTTCTTT.

This clone came up a few times. The rearrangement links TRBV11-3 to TRBJ1-4; TRBD1 is a possible D gene (6 bases). The CDR3 runs to 16 residues. Trimming took off 3 bases at V and 5 bases at J, with 16 bases between the two ends. Germline V CDR1 and CDR2: SGHNT, YENEEA. CDR3 protein: CASSLGAGPFNEKLFF. The CDR3 nucleotides are TGTGCCAGCAGCTTGGGGGCCGGACCTTTCAATGAAAAACTGTTTTTT.

This CDR3 is CAWSPLLRGKGTQYF. In DNA, the CDR3 is TGTGCCTGGAGCCCCCTCTTGCGGGGGAAAGGGACCCAGTACTTC. The chain carries TRBV30 and TRBJ2-5; TRBD2 matches 7 bases. Germline CDR1 reads GTSNPN; CDR2 reads SVGIG (reference sequence). V trimming: 3 bases; J trimming: 7 bases; junction bases outside the gene matches: 14. This CDR3 is 15 amino acids long.

This clone was recorded at least ten times. V usage is TRBV7-2 and J usage is TRBJ2-1, with no clear D. This CDR3 contains 13 residues. The germline V and J ends were trimmed by 5 bases and 2 bases, with 7 bases remaining between them. Germline values: CDR1 SGHTA, CDR2 FQGNSA. CDR3 bases: TGTGCCAGCAGCCTGGCGGCCTACAATGAGCAGTTCTTC. Amino acids: CASSLAAYNEQFF.

This clone was seen only a few times. The chain has TRBV4-1 and TRBJ2-3; 15 nucleotides agree with TRBD2. The CDR3 sequence is 20 residues long. The germline V gene has CDR1 MGHRA and CDR2 YSYEKL. The junction had 13 bases not matched to a gene; V was cut back by 3 bases and J by 3 bases. CDR3 DNA sequence: TGCGCCAGCAGCCACCTAGGACTAGCGGGGGGGCGAAGCGGGACAGATACGCAGTATTTT. Translation: CASSHLGLAGGRSGTDTQYF.

This clone appeared a few times. This chain uses TRBV9 with TRBJ1-1; 7 bases map to TRBD1. CDR1 and CDR2 from the germline V gene are SGDLS and YYNGEE. The CDR3 has 17 residues. Trimming took 2 bases from V and 4 from J; bases not matched to a gene: 14. The CDR3 sequence is CASSVLASTGEATEAFF. CDR3 bases: TGTGCCAGCAGCGTCCTTGCATCAACAGGGGAGGCCACTGAAGCTTTCTTT.

The genes are TRBV5-1 and TRBJ2-2; possible D gene TRBD1, 6 bases. V gave up 3 bases and J gave up 4 bases, with 10 bases separating them. The CDR3 consists of 14 residues. The V gene's germline CDR1 is SGHRS and CDR2 YFSETQ. This chain's CDR3 is CASSSGQATGELFF. The CDR3 nucleotides are TGCGCCAGCAGCTCGGGACAAGCCACCGGGGAGCTGTTTTTT.

CDR3 nucleotides: TGTGCCAGCAGACTACAACCGGGACAGGGTTCAGGGTACGAGCAGTACTTC. Translating gives CASRLQPGQGSGYEQYF. The chain combines TRBV6-7 with TRBJ2-7; 9 nucleotides line up with TRBD1. TRBV6-7 counts as an open reading frame of uncertain function. CDR3 size: 17 residues. J gave up 4 bases and V 6 bases, and 16 bases lay outside the gene matches.

The chain links TRBV11-3 to TRBJ1-2; no clear D gene. CDR3 length: 15 residues. With 3 bases removed from V and 0 bases from J, the gap between germline ends came to 11 bases. The germline gives CDR1 SGHNT, CDR2 YENEEA. The CDR3 sequence: CASSFQGPTNYGYTF. Here the CDR3 DNA reads TGTGCCAGCAGCTTTCAAGGACCTACTAACTATGGCTACACCTTC.

CDR3 protein: CASRGGQGATDTQYF. DNA of the CDR3: TGCGCCAGCAGGGGGGGACAGGGGGCAACAGATACGCAGTATTTT. V and J are TRBV10-2 and TRBJ2-3, with 12 bases lining up with TRBD1. The germline V gene has CDR1 WSHSY and CDR2 SAAADI. The CDR3 contains 15 residues. The trim removed 6 bases at V and 3 bases at J, leaving 4 bases unmatched.

The chain couples TRBV7-2 to TRBJ2-7, with 7 bases lining up with TRBD1. V lost 4 bases and J lost 7; bases outside the gene matches: 7. The CDR3 is made up of 13 amino acids. In germline, CDR1 is SGHTA, CDR2 FQGNSA. The CDR3 sequence is CASSSGQAVEQYF. Written as DNA, the CDR3 is TGTGCCAGCAGCTCCGGACAGGCCGTGGAGCAGTACTTC.

A few counts support this clone. The chain uses TRBV11-3 and TRBJ1-3; 9 bases are a match to TRBD1. The V gene end was trimmed by 0 bases and the J gene end by 4 bases; junction bases not matched to a gene: 4. Germline CDR1 and CDR2: SGHNT and YENEEA. The CDR3 extends over 16 amino acids. The CDR3 here is CASSLEDRGPGNTIYF. The CDR3 nucleotides are TGTGCCAGCAGCTTAGAGGACAGGGGTCCCGGAAACACCATATATTTT.

This rearrangement joins TRBV19 to TRBJ2-1, with unresolved D. CDR3 size: 18 residues. The germline V gene encodes CDR1 LNHDA and CDR2 SQIVND (reference sequence). The V end was cut by 5 bases, the J end by 0 bases, with 20 bases between. CDR3 sequence reads: CASSHGTPASSSYNEQFF. In DNA form, the CDR3 reads TGTGCCAGTAGTCATGGTACTCCTGCGTCGAGCTCCTACAATGAGCAGTTCTTC.

V and J are TRBV9 and TRBJ1-5; D is undetermined. Germline CDR1 is SGDLS and CDR2 is YYNGEE. Trimming cost V 5 bases and J 4 bases, with 19 bases left between them. The CDR3 contains 16 residues. The CDR3 coding sequence is TGTGCCAGCAGTGTACGAGGAGTCGGCGGAAATCAGCCCCAGCATTTT. This encodes CASSVRGVGGNQPQHF.

V and J are TRBV5-1 and TRBJ1-3; D is perhaps TRBD1 (6 bases). CDR3 size: 16 residues. From germline, CDR1 is SGHRS and CDR2 YFSETQ. Trimming took 4 bases from V and 4 from J, leaving 18 bases between them. The CDR3 sequence is CASSPQDSRGGNTIYF. The CDR3 DNA follows: TGCGCCAGCAGCCCCCAGGACAGTAGAGGCGGAAACACCATATATTTT.

The J gene is TRBJ2-7, the V gene TRBV5-1; 9 nucleotides align to TRBD2. This CDR3 comprises 16 residues. The germline V gene encodes CDR1 SGHRS and CDR2 YFSETQ. V gave up 1 base and J gave up 5 bases; unmatched junction bases: 10. The CDR3 spells CASSLLLAGEINEQYF. The CDR3 nucleotides read TGCGCCAGCAGCTTGTTATTAGCGGGGGAGATCAACGAGCAGTACTTC.

The genes are TRBV28 and TRBJ2-7, with TRBD2 matching over 7 bases. The CDR3 spans 15 residues. The J segment lost 0 bases and the V segment lost 5 bases, leaving 7 bases of the junction unmatched. CDR1 is MDHEN, CDR2 SYDVKM, per germline. CDR3 residues: CASSPLAQSSYEQYF. The CDR3 DNA reads as TGTGCCAGCAGTCCACTAGCGCAGAGCTCCTACGAGCAGTACTTC. The variable domain in full, with the rest retrieved from reference TRBV28 and TRBJ2-7, is DVKVTQSSRYLVKRTGEKVFLECVQDMDHENMFWYRQDPGLGLRLIYFSYDVKMKEKGDIPEGYSVSREKKERFSLILESASTNQTSMYLCASSPLAQSSYEQYFGPGTRLTVT.

The V and J genes are TRBV5-1 and TRBJ2-5, with 13 bases aligning to TRBD2. With V trimmed by 6 bases and J by 2 bases, 1 base remained unmatched. CDR3 length: 14 residues. Germline CDR1 and CDR2: SGHRS and YFSETQ. DNA for the CDR3: TGCGCCAGCATGACTAGCGGGGGGCAAGAGACCCAGTACTTC. Its protein product is CASMTSGGQETQYF. Full variable domain (outside the CDR3, taken from reference TRBV5-1 and TRBJ2-5): KAGVTQTPRYLIKTRGQQVTLSCSPISGHRSVSWYQQTPGQGLQFLFEYFSETQRNKGNFPGRFSGRQFSNSRSEMNVSTLELGDSALYLCASMTSGGQETQYFGPGTRLLVL.

The rearrangement uses TRBV6-8 and TRBJ1-5; D gene ambiguous. Between the trimmed V and J ends, which lost 2 bases and 7 bases, there was a span of 12 bases. Germline values: CDR1 MNHGY, CDR2 SAAAGT. This CDR3 is built from 14 residues. The CDR3 region is CASSYTPGSQPQHF. CDR3 DNA: TGTGCCAGCAGTTACACCCCGGGTTCGCAGCCCCAGCATTTT.